The present TCR beta chain was sequenced within a study of CD8 T cells in ankylosing spondylitis. Generation of TCR beta libraries employed quantitative 5'-RACE incorporating molecular barcodes. Each CDR3 protein gets one entry after TCRdb re-called the 5' RACE reads with MiXCR. The sample gives about 240,000 distinct CDR3 sequences, around 9.2% of which show up once; around 7% is in the top ten. Study findings and constraints: A number of the motif variants had already been described in reactive arthritis synovial fluid and blood. Reportedly, significant enrichment of disease-linked clones occurred in matched ankylosing spondylitis synovial fluid.

The germline V and J ends were trimmed by 1 base and 0 bases, with 22 bases remaining between them. This CDR3 has 19 amino acids. CDR1 is SGHAT and CDR2 is FQNNGV in the germline V gene. As concerns this clonotype: Its antigen remains unidentified.

The sequenced material came from blood, either unsorted or a sorted T cell fraction (not recorded which). The sequence was obtained from a male donor with ankylosing spondylitis or in good health (not recorded which). The rearrangement uses TRBV11-2 and TRBJ2-7; tentatively, D is TRBD1 (5 bases). The CDR3 bases are TGTGCCAGCAGCTTAGTTTCGGCCGCAGGCACAGGAAGCTCCTACGAGCAGTACTTC. It is translated as CASSLVSAAGTGSSYEQYF.